These 19 T cell receptor beta chains share one sample of origin, sequenced in a study of tissue T cells after allogeneic stem cell transplantation. The time point: mouse harvest day 14 after allogeneic transplant. Each mouse received 10^7 T-cell-depleted marrow cells plus 10^6 splenic CD5+ T cells by tail vein. Assay: immunoSEQ multiplex PCR; the TCRdb copy retains only in-frame clones and omits some. The sample has more than 2,500 clones; 45% to 50% are singletons. What was sequenced was lymph node tissue. All receptors come from a female BALB/c mouse given C57BL/6 T cells with graft-versus-host disease after an allogeneic hematopoietic cell transplant.

Details on this clone: Genes here carry mouse names. From the germline J gene comes the end of the CDR3, since the read stops 1 residue before it. The chain employs TRBV26 and TRBJ1-3; TRBD1 matches 7 bases. The CDR3 contains 15 residues. Germline V gene sequence: CDR1 KGHPV, CDR2 FQNQEV (reference sequence). Losses at the gene ends were 6 bases for V and 0 bases for J; bases not matched to a gene: 5. The sequenced CDR3 bases are TGTGCCAGCAGGTGGGACAGATCTTCTGGAAATACGCTCTAT. Translation gives CASRWDRSSGNTLY. The whole CDR3 sequence reads CASRWDRSSGNTLYF.

This clone appeared a few times. The genes and germline here are from mouse. The CDR3: CASSLEGGGLDTQYF. CDR3 DNA, as far as it was read: TGTGCCAGCTCTCTCGAAGGGGGGGGCTTAGACACCCAGTAC. The chain couples TRBV12-2 to TRBJ2-5; 8 bases map to TRBD2. The read terminates 1 residue ahead of where the CDR3 ends, so the germline J gene completes it. Losses at the gene ends were 0 bases for V and 5 bases for J; bases not matched to a gene: 6. This CDR3 spans 15 amino acids. Germline V gene lookup returns CDR1 SGHLS and CDR2 HYDKME. The variable domain in full, with the rest retrieved from reference TRBV12-2 and TRBJ2-5, is NSGVVQSPRYIIKGKGERSILKCIPISGHLSVAWYQQTQGQELKFFIQHYDKMERDKGNLPSRFSVQQFDDYHSEMNMSALELEDSAVYFCASSLEGGGLDTQYFGPGTRLLVL.

This clone was detected only a few times. Gene names refer to mouse genes. The CDR3 is cut off 1 residue early in the read; its end comes from the germline J gene. This rearrangement joins TRBV26 to TRBJ2-7; D possibly corresponds to TRBD1 (5 bases). V was shortened by 2 bases and J by 0 bases, with 5 bases between the two germline ends. Germline V lookup: CDR1 KGHPV, CDR2 FQNQEV (reference sequence). The CDR3 totals 13 residues. This CDR3 reads CASSLRGSYEQYF. The part of the CDR3 DNA that was read is TGTGCCAGCAGTCTGAGGGGCTCCTATGAACAGTAC.

This clone rates as medium-sized. The listed genes are named as in mouse. The read comes to an end 1 residue before the CDR3 does, leaving the germline J gene to fill in the end. This sequence joins TRBV3 and TRBJ2-7; D is undetermined. Trimming took 5 bases from V and 0 from J, leaving 5 bases between them. The CDR3 has 12 residues. Germline-derived CDR1 and CDR2 are SNHLY and FYNGKV (reference sequence). Partial CDR3 DNA: TGTGCCAGCAGCCCCAGCTCCTATGAACAGTAC. Translation gives CASSPSSYEQY. The whole CDR3 sequence reads CASSPSSYEQYF.

A few counts support this clone. Each gene name is a mouse one. The read ends 1 residue before the CDR3 terminus; that terminus is restored from the germline J gene. The chain is built from TRBV13-2 and TRBJ1-1; D ambiguous. Trimming left V 2 bases short and J 7 bases short, with 9 bases between. Germline CDR1 reads NNHNN; CDR2 reads SYGAGS (reference sequence). CDR3 length: 12 amino acids. This CDR3 is CASGDGVVEVFF. The sequenced CDR3 bases are TGTGCCAGCGGTGACGGGGTGGTAGAAGTCTTC.

This clone has more than one count but fewer than ten. Mouse gene names apply. The read terminates 1 residue ahead of where the CDR3 ends, so the germline J gene completes it. The chain links TRBV26 to TRBJ2-4; D might be TRBD1 (5 bases). Trimming removed 6 bases from V and 0 bases from J, with 10 bases in between. The CDR3 extends over 14 amino acids. Looked up from germline, CDR1 is KGHPV and CDR2 is FQNQEV (reference sequence). The CDR3 loop reads CASSADRSQNTLYF. CDR3 bases read: TGTGCCAGCAGCGCAGACAGAAGTCAAAACACCTTGTAC.

With regard to this clone: One junction end does not reproduce the germline sequence, and a read error may be involved. Gene labels here are mouse ones. The read gets to within 1 residue of the CDR3 end, and the germline J gene fills in the rest. The chain is built from TRBV16 and TRBJ2-7, with a possible D match to TRBD1 (7 bases). Germline-derived CDR1 and CDR2 are SGHSA and FRNQAP. The CDR3 is 12 amino acids. CDR3 DNA (partial): TGTGCAAACAGCTGGGGACAGCATGAACAGTAC. It specifies CANSWGQHEQY. The CDR3 reads in full as CANSWGQHEQYF.

As regards this clone: Gene names follow the mouse nomenclature. From the germline J gene comes the end of the CDR3, since the read stops 1 residue before it. The chain uses TRBV19 and TRBJ2-3; D perhaps matches TRBD2 (6 bases). The germline CDR1 and CDR2 sequences are FNHDT and SITEND (reference sequence). The CDR3 loop spans 16 amino acids. V dropped 2 bases and J dropped 0 bases, with 13 bases sitting between them. The CDR3 DNA, read in part, is TGTGCCAGCAGTATCGGGGATGGGGGTAGTGCAGAAACGCTGTAT. Protein sequence: CASSIGDGGSAETLY. The whole CDR3 protein is CASSIGDGGSAETLYF.

With respect to this clone: Gene names refer to mouse genes. The read gets to within 1 residue of the CDR3 end, and the germline J gene fills in the rest. The chain has TRBV12-1 and TRBJ1-3, with a weak D call TRBD1 (5 bases). V lost 0 bases and J 0 bases, leaving 11 bases between the germline ends. Germline V lookup: CDR1 SGHSN, CDR2 HYEKVE. The CDR3 sequence is 16 residues long. Here the CDR3 reads CASSLDAGNSGNTLYF. The DNA read from the CDR3 is TGTGCCAGCTCTCTCGACGCAGGGAATTCTGGAAATACGCTCTAT.

This clone is classed as medium-sized. The gene names here belong to mouse. The read falls 1 residue short of the CDR3 end, and the missing part is taken from the germline J gene. Other DNA sequences within the sample encode an identical CDR3. This chain connects TRBV26 to TRBJ1-1; D gene uncertain. This CDR3 region has 12 residues. V was shortened by 2 bases and J by 1 base, with 2 bases between the two germline ends. The germline V gene has CDR1 KGHPV and CDR2 FQNQEV (reference sequence). The CDR3 here is CASSLGNTEVFF. CDR3 DNA, as far as it was read: TGTGCCAGCAGTCTGGGGAACACAGAAGTCTTC.

Notes on this clone: Germline and genes: mouse. Sequencing ends 1 residue short of the CDR3 end; the germline J gene provides the rest. V gene TRBV1 combines with J gene TRBJ1-1, with 10 bases fitting TRBD1. Germline V gene data show CDR1 as NSQYPW and CDR2 as LRSPGD (reference sequence). The CDR3 is 14 residues long. Unmatched junction bases numbered 5, after V lost 3 bases and J lost 7 bases. The sequenced part of the CDR3 DNA is TGCACCTGCAGTGCCCGGGACAGGGGAAAAGAAGTCTTC. Translation: CTCSARDRGKEVF. Given in full, the CDR3 is CTCSARDRGKEVFF.

This clone was picked up a small number of times. The germline and genes are mouse ones. Incomplete CDR3 DNA: TGTGCCAGCAGTTCCCAGGGAGGAGCTGAGCAGTTC. Protein: CASSSQGGAEQF. The entire CDR3 is CASSSQGGAEQFF. The chain recombines TRBV15 with TRBJ2-1; the D gene is possibly TRBD1 (5 bases). The CDR3 end is not reached by the read, which stops 1 residue before it; the germline J gene fills it in. Germline CDR1 is SGHND and CDR2 is FRSKSL. V was trimmed by 4 bases and J by 7 bases, leaving 11 bases between them. The CDR3 has 13 residues.

Of note for this clone: These gene names are mouse names. The CDR3 goes on 1 residue after the read ends, and that part is filled in from the germline J gene. The chain links TRBV19 to TRBJ1-3; a weak D match, TRBD1 (5 bases). CDR3 length: 14 amino acids. V was clipped by 1 base and J by 3 bases, with 8 bases between them. Germline V gives CDR1 FNHDT, CDR2 SITEND (reference sequence). The CDR3: CASSIWGGGNTLYF. The sequenced CDR3 bases are TGTGCCAGCAGTATATGGGGGGGTGGAAATACGCTCTAT. The full variable domain, rest sourced from reference TRBV19 and TRBJ1-3, is GGIITQTPKFLIGQEGQKLTLKCQQNFNHDTMYWYRQDSGKGLRLIYYSITENDLQKGDLSEGYDASREKKSSFSLTVTSAQKNEMAVFLCASSIWGGGNTLYFGEGSRLIVV.

Sample share makes this clone medium-sized. Genes and germline come from the mouse. With the read ending 1 residue before the CDR3 end, the germline J gene is used to fill in that end. The chain links TRBV4 to TRBJ2-7, with 14 positions matching TRBD2. This CDR3 comprises 14 residues. Germline lookup yields CDR1 LGHDT and CDR2 YNNKQL (reference sequence). Trimming cost V 4 bases and J 6 bases; bases outside gene matches: 2. The sequenced CDR3 bases are TGTGCCAGCAGCTGGGGACTGGGGGGGCTTGAACAGTAC. This translates into CASSWGLGGLEQY. The entire CDR3 is CASSWGLGGLEQYF.

Comments on this clone: Gene names are the mouse ones. The CDR3 goes on 1 residue after the read ends, and that part is filled in from the germline J gene. The J gene is TRBJ2-5, the V gene TRBV19; D is unclear. Germline V gives CDR1 FNHDT, CDR2 SITEND (reference sequence). Trimming took off 1 base at V and 11 bases at J, with 17 bases between the two ends. There are 14 residues in the CDR3. CDR3 DNA, as far as it was read: TGTGCCAGCAGTATACGGCCGCGGGTATATGACCAGTAC. This sequence encodes CASSIRPRVYDQY. The entire CDR3 protein is CASSIRPRVYDQYF.

This clone has only a few counts. Mouse gene names apply. Read coverage stops 1 residue before the CDR3 terminus; the germline J gene supplies the remainder. The chain recombines TRBV3 with TRBJ2-3; 8 positions match TRBD1. V lost 5 bases to trimming and J lost 3 bases; unmatched junction nucleotides: 4. The CDR3 has 14 residues. Germline assignment: CDR1 SNHLY and CDR2 FYNGKV (reference sequence). The DNA read from the CDR3 is TGTGCCAGCAGCCTCGACAGGGGCGCAGAAACGCTGTAT. Translated: CASSLDRGAETLY. The whole CDR3 protein reads CASSLDRGAETLYF.

Remarks on this clone: The gene names given are mouse names. The CDR3 end is not reached by the read, which stops 1 residue before it; the germline J gene fills it in. The rearrangement uses TRBV12-1 and TRBJ2-5, with 10 bases identical to TRBD1. V lost 1 base, J lost 5 bases, and 5 bases stayed unmatched. The CDR3 covers 15 residues. CDR1 and CDR2 (germline): SGHSN, HYEKVE. CDR3 region: CASSLGQGGPDTQYF. CDR3 DNA, as far as it was read: TGTGCCAGCTCTCTAGGACAGGGGGGGCCAGACACCCAGTAC.

Concerning this clone: Mouse gene names apply. CDR3 residues: CASSDGWGNQDTQYF. The sequenced part of the CDR3 DNA is TGTGCCAGCAGTGATGGCTGGGGGAACCAAGACACCCAGTAC. This rearrangement joins TRBV13-3 to TRBJ2-5; 7 positions match TRBD2. The CDR3 is cut off 1 residue early in the read; its end comes from the germline J gene. CDR1 NNHDY and CDR2 SYVADS come from the germline V gene. The CDR3 runs to 15 residues. The V and J ends lost 0 bases and 0 bases, in that order; junction bases with no gene match: 1.

Comment on this clone: The listed genes are named as in mouse. Read data end 1 residue before the CDR3 end; the end is taken from the germline J gene. V usage is TRBV24 and J usage is TRBJ2-7, with D unclear. Germline V lookup: CDR1 KGHTA, CDR2 FRNEEI. The ends were cut back, 4 bases at V and 0 bases at J, with 4 bases in the middle. This CDR3 comprises 12 residues. CDR3 DNA, as far as it was read: TGTGCCAGCAGTCACAGCTCCTATGAACAGTAC. This gives the protein CASSHSSYEQY. The complete CDR3 sequence is CASSHSSYEQYF.